This T cell receptor (beta chain) was identified during a study of cytomegalovirus exposure and HLA in healthy donors. The table came from immunoSEQ multiplex PCR; TCRdb's copy has only in-frame clones and leaves some out. The sample lists 200,000 or so clones, around 84% occurring once. The junction had 6 bases not matched to a gene; V was cut back by 7 bases and J by 0 bases. Looked up from germline, CDR1 is SNHLY and CDR2 is FYNNEI. CDR3 length equals 15 residues. This chain uses TRBV2 with TRBJ2-1, with 7 bases that match TRBD2. Material for sequencing was PBMCs. This receptor was identified in a woman aged 25-40 years in good health and CMV-seropositive. The CDR3 DNA follows: TGTGCCAGCACTCTAGGCGGGAGCTCCTACAATGAGCAGTTCTTC. Its protein product is CASTLGGSSYNEQFF.